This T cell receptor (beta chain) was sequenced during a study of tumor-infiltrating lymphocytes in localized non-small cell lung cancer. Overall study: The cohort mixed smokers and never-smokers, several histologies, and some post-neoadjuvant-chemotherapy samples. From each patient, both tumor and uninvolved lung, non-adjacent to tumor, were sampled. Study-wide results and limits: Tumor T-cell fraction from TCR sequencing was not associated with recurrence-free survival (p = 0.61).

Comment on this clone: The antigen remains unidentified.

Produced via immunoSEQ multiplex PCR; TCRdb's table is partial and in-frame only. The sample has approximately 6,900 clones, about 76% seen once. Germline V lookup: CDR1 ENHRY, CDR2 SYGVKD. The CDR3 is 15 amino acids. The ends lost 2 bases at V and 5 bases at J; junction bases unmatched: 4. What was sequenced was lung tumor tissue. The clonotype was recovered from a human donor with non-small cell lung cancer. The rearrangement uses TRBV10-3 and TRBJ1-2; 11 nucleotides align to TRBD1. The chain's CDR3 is CAISEPGTGGYGYTF. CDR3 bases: TGTGCCATCAGTGAGCCGGGGACAGGGGGATATGGCTACACCTTC.